This T cell receptor beta chain was captured in a study of sequential checkpoint blockade in melanoma. Treatment specified: randomized to nivolumab then ipilimumab (arm A) or the reverse (arm B). Ten or more counts support this clone. Only in-frame clones appear in the TCRdb table, and some are missing; sequencing was by immunoSEQ multiplex PCR. The table shows about 18,000 clones, with 26% occurring only once. This CDR3 contains 15 residues. Trimming stripped 3 bases from V and 7 bases from J, with 15 bases between. Germline V lookup: CDR1 SGHNT, CDR2 YENEEA. This TCR was sampled from a human donor with melanoma. J is TRBJ1-4 and V is TRBV11-3, with D perhaps TRBD1 (6 bases). The material was tumor tissue (inferred from file names), obtained from a patient given nivolumab and ipilimumab in sequence. CDR3 sequence (DNA): TGTGCCAGCAGCTTCCATACAGGGCAGGCTGAAAAACTGTTTTTT. Its translation: CASSFHTGQAEKLFF.